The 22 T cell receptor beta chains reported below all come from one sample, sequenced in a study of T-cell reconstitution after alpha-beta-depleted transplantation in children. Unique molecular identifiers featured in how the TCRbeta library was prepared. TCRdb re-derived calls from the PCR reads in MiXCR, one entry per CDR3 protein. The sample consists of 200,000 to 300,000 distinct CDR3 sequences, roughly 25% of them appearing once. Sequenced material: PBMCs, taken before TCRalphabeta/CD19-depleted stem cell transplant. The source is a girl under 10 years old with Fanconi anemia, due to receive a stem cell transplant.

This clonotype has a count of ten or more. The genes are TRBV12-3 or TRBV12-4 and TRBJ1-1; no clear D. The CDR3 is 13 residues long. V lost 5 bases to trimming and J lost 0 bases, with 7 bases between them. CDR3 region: CASSQGLNTEAFF. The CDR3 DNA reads TGTGCCAGCAGTCAAGGGTTGAACACTGAAGCTTTCTTT.

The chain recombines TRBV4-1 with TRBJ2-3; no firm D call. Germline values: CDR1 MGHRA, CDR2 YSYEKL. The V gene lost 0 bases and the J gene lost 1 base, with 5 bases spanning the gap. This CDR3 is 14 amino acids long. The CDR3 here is CASSQDPGTDTQYF. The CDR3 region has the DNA TGCGCCAGCAGCCAAGATCCCGGCACAGATACGCAGTATTTT.

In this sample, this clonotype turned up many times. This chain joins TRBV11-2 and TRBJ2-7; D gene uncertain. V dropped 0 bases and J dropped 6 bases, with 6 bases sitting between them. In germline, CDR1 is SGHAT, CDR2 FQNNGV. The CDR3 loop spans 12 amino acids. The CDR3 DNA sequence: TGTGCCAGCAGCTTAGACGAGCGCGAGCAGTACTTC. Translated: CASSLDEREQYF.

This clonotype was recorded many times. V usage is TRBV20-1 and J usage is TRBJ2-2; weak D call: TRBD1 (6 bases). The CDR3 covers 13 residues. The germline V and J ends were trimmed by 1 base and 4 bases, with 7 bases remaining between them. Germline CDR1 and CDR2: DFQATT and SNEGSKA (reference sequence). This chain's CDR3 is CSARVGGTGELFF. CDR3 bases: TGCAGTGCTAGAGTAGGGGGCACCGGGGAGCTGTTTTTT.

DNA for the CDR3: TGCAGCGTTGCTCGATTTGGGGCCATGACTAGCACAGATACGCAGTATTTT. Its protein product is CSVARFGAMTSTDTQYF. V usage is TRBV29-1 and J usage is TRBJ2-3; tentatively, D is TRBD1 (5 bases). CDR3 length: 17 amino acids. In germline, CDR1 is SQVTM, CDR2 ANQGSEA. Trimming shortened V by 4 bases and J by 0 bases, and 20 bases separated the two germline ends.

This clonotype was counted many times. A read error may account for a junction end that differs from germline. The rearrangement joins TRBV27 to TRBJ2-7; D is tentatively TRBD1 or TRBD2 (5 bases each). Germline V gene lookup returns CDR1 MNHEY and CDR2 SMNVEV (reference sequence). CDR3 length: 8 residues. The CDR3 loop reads CASRDRDF. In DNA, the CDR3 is TGTGCCAGTAGGGACCGCGACTTC.

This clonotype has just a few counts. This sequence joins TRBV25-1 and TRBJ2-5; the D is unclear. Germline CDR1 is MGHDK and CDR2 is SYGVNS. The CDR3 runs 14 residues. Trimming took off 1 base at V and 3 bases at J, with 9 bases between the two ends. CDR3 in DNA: TGTGCCAGCAGTGAATGGTTAGGAGAAGAGACCCAGTACTTC. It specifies CASSEWLGEETQYF.

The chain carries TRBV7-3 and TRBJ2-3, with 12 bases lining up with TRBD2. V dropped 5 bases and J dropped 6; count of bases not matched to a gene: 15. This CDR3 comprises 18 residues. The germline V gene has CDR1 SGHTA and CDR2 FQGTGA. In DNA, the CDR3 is TGTGCCAGCAGCCCATGGGCTAGCGGGGGGGCTAATCCGGATACGCAGTATTTT. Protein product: CASSPWASGGANPDTQYF.

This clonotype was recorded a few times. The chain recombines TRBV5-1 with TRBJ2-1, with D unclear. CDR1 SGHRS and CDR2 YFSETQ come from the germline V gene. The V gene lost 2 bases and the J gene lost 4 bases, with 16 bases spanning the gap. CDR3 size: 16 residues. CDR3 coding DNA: TGCGCCAGCAGCTTCAACCTGGGTAATGGGTACAATGAGCAGTTCTTC. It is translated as CASSFNLGNGYNEQFF. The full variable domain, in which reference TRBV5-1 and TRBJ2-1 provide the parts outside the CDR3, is KAGVTQTPRYLIKTRGQQVTLSCSPISGHRSVSWYQQTPGQGLQFLFEYFSETQRNKGNFPGRFSGRQFSNSRSEMNVSTLELGDSALYLCASSFNLGNGYNEQFFGPGTRLTVL.

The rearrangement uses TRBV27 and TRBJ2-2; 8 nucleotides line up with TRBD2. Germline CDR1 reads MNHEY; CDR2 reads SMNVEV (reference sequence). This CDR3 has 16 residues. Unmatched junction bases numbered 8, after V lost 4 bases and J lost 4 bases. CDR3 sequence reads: CASSWASGGPTGELFF. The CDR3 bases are TGTGCCAGCAGTTGGGCCTCGGGAGGGCCCACCGGGGAGCTGTTTTTT.

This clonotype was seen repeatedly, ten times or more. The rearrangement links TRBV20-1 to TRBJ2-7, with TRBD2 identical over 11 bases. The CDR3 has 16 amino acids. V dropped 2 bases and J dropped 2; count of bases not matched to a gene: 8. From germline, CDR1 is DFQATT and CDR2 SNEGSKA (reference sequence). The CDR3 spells CSARSPTSGRTYEQYF. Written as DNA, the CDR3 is TGCAGTGCTAGAAGTCCCACTAGCGGGAGAACCTACGAGCAGTACTTC.

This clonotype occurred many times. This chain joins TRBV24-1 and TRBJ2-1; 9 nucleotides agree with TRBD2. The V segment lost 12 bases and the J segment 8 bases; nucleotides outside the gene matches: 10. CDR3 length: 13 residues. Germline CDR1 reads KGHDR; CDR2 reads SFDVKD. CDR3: CASRPASGDEQFF. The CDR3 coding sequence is TGTGCCTCTCGACCCGCTAGCGGGGATGAGCAGTTCTTC.

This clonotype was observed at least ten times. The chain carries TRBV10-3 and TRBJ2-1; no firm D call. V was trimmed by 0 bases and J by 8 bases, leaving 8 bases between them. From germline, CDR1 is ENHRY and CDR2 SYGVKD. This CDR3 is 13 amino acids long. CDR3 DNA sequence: TGTGCCATCAGTGAGTCAGTGCGCTATGAGCAGTTCTTC. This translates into CAISESVRYEQFF.

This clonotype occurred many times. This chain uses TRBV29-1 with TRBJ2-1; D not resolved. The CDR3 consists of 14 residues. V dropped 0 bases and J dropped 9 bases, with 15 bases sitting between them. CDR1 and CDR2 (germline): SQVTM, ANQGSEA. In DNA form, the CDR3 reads TGCAGCGTTGAAGAGTTGCAGGCCCCTTTTGAGCAGTTCTTC. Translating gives CSVEELQAPFEQFF.

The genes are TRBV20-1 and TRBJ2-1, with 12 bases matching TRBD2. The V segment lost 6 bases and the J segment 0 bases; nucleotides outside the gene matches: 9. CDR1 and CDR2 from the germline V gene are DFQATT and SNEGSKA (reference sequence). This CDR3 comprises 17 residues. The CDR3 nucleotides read TGCAGTGCGAACGGACTAGCGGGGTTGAGCTCCTACAATGAGCAGTTCTTC. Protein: CSANGLAGLSSYNEQFF.

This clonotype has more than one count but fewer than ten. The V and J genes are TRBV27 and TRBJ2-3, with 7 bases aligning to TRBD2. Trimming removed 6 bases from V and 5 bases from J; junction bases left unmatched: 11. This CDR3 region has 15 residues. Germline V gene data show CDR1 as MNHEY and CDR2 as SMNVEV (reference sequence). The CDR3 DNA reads TGTGCCAGCAGCCTAGGGGCGGGGGTAATAGATACGCAGTATTTT. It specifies CASSLGAGVIDTQYF.

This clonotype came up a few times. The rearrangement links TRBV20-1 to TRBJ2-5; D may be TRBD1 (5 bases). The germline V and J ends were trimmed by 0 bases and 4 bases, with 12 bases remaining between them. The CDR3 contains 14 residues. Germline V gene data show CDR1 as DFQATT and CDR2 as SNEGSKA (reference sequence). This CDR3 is CSARDGPGPETQYF. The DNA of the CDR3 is TGCAGTGCTAGAGATGGTCCAGGGCCAGAGACCCAGTACTTC.

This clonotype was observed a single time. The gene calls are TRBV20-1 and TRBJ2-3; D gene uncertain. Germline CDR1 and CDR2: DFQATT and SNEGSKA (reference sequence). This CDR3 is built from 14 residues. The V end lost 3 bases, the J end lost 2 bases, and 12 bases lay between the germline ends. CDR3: CSASIWGNTDTQYF. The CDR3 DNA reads TGCAGTGCTAGCATTTGGGGTAACACAGATACGCAGTATTTT.

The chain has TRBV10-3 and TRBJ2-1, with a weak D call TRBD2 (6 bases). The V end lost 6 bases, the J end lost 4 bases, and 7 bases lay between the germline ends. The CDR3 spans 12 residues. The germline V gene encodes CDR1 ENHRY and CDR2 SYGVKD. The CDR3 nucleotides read TGTGCCATCAGCGGGACTTACAATGAGCAGTTCTTC. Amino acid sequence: CAISGTYNEQFF.

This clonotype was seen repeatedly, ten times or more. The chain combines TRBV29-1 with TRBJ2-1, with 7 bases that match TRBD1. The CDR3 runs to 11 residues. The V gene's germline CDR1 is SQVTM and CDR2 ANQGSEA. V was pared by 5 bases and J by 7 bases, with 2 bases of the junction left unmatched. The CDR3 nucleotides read TGCAGCGTTACAGGGGTTAATGAGCAGTTCTTC. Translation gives CSVTGVNEQFF.

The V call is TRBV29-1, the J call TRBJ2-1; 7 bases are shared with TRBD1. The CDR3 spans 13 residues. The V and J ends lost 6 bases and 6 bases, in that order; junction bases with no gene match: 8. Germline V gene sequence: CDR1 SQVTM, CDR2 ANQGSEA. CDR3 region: CSVVRQGRNEQFF. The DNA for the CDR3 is TGCAGCGTCGTGAGACAGGGACGCAATGAGCAGTTCTTC.

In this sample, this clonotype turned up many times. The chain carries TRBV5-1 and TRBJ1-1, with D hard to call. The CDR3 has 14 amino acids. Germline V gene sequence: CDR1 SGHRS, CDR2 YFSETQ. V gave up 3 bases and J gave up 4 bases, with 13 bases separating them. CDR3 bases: TGCGCCAGCAGCTCCTCAGGAGTAGGCACTGAAGCTTTCTTT. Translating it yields CASSSSGVGTEAFF. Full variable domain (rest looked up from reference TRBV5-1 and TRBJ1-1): KAGVTQTPRYLIKTRGQQVTLSCSPISGHRSVSWYQQTPGQGLQFLFEYFSETQRNKGNFPGRFSGRQFSNSRSEMNVSTLELGDSALYLCASSSSGVGTEAFFGQGTRLTVV.